This TCR beta chain emerged from a study of cytomegalovirus exposure and HLA in healthy donors. Study results and limitations: Prediction of most subjects' HLA-A and HLA-B alleles by TCR beta sequences was reportedly accurate. A later look showed TCR association rates differing by HLA locus, highest for DRB1 and lowest for HLA-C. The study listed under 200 cytomegalovirus-associated TCR beta chains.

CDR3 size: 12 residues. In germline, CDR1 is MNHEY, CDR2 SVGAGI. Trimming removed 8 bases at V and 0 bases at J, with 8 bases between. Primers included in the PCR were 60 Vbeta and 13 Jbeta primers. Clones were sequenced by immunoSEQ multiplex PCR, and TCRdb holds only the in-frame ones, with some missing. Seen here are around 150,000 clones, approximately 79% observed once, and the top ten hold approximately 1.8%. To note about this clone: The antigen is undetermined.

The sequenced material came from PBMCs. The receptor was derived from a human donor in good health. The genes are TRBV6-5 and TRBJ2-7; D uncertain. The CDR3 region is CASSKSSYEQYF. The CDR3 DNA reads TGTGCCAGCTCAAAGAGCTCCTACGAGCAGTACTTC.